This TCR beta chain emerged from a study of blood T cells in healthy people across ages. On this clonotype itself: A read error is possible here, since a much larger clone lies one base away.

For the second PCR, which ran for roughly 6 to 12 cycles, a sample-barcoded 5' primer and a J-beta primer mix were used. A minimum of 2.5 million CDR3-containing paired-end reads was obtained for each sample. TCRdb processed the 5' RACE reads anew with MiXCR; each CDR3 protein has one entry. The table lists around 870,000 distinct CDR3 sequences, 29% of them singletons. Germline CDR1 reads MNHNY; CDR2 reads SVGAGI (reference sequence). The CDR3 spans 17 residues. V and J are TRBV6-6 and TRBJ2-1; D remains ambiguous. The J call is doubtful: the DNA matches TRBJ2-7 better. This TCR was sampled from a woman aged 80 or older in good health. The sequencing input was blood. The CDR3 loop is CASTIGGVLRTYNEQYF. DNA of the CDR3: TGTGCCAGCACCATAGGTGGGGTCTTACGAACCTACAATGAGCAGTACTTC.